This T cell receptor (beta chain) was identified in a study of control samples from healthy donors and cancer patients. This clone was observed a handful of times. Assay: immunoSEQ multiplex PCR; the TCRdb copy retains only in-frame clones and omits some. The table shows fewer than 500,000 clones, with around 90% occurring only once. There are 15 residues in the CDR3. Germline CDR1 LNHDA, CDR2 SQIVND (reference sequence). With V trimmed by 9 bases and J by 1 base, 6 bases remained unmatched. The V and J genes are TRBV19 and TRBJ2-2; 9 bases line up with TRBD1. The clonotype originates from a man aged 35 to 55 with head and neck cancer. Sequences were obtained from PBMCs. The CDR3 DNA is TGTGCCAGCAAACCGGGACAGGGGAACACCGGGGAGCTGTTTTTT. This gives the protein CASKPGQGNTGELFF. Looking up the rest from reference TRBV19 and TRBJ2-2 gives the full variable domain: DGGITQSPKYLFRKEGQNVTLSCEQNLNHDAMYWYRQDPGQGLRLIYYSQIVNDFQKGDIAEGYSVSREKKESFPLTVTSAQKNPTAFYLCASKPGQGNTGELFFGEGSRLTVL.